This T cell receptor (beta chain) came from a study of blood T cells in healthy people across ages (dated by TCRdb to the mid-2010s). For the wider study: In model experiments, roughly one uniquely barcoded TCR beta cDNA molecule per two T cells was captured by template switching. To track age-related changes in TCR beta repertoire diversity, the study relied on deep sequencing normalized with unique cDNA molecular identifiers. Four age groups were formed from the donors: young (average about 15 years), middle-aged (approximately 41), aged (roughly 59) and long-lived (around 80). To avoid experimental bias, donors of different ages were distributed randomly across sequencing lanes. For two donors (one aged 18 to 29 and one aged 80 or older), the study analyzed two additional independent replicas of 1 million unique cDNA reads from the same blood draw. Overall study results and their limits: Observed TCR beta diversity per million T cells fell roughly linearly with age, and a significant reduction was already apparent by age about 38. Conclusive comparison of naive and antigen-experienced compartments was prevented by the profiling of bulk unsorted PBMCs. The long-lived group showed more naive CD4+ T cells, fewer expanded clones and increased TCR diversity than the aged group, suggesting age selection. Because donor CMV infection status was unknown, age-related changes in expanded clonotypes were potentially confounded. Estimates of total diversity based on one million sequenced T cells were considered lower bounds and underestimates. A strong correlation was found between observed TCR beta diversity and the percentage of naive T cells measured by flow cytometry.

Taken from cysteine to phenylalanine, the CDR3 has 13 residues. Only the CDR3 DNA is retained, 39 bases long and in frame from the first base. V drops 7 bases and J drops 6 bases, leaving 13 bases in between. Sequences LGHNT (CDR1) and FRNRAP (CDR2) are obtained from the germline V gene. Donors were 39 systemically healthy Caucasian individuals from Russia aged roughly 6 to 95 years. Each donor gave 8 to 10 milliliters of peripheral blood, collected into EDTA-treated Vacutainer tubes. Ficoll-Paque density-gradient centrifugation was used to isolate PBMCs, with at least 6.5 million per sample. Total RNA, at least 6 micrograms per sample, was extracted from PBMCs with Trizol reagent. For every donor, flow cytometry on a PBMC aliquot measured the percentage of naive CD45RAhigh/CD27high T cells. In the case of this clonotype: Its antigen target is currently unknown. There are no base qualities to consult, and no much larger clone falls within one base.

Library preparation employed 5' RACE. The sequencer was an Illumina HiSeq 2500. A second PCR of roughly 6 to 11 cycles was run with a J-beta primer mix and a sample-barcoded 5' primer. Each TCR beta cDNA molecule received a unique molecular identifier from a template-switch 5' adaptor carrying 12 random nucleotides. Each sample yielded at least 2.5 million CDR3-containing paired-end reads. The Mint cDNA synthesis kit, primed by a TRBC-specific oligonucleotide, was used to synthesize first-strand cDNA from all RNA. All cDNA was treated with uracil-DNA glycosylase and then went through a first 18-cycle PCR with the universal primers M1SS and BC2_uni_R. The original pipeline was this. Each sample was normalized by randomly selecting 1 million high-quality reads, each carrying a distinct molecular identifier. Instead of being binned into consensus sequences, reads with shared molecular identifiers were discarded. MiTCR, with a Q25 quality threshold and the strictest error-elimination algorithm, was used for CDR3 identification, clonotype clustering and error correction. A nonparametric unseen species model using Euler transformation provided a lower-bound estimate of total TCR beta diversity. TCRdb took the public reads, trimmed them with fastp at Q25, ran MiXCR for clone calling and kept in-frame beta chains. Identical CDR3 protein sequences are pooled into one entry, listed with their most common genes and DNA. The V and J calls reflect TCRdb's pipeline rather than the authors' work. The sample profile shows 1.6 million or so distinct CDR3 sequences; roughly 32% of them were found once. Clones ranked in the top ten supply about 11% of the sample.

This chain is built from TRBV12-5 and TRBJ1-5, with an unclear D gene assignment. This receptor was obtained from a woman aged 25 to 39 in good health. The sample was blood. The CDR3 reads CASADGVSQPQHF. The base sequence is TGTGCTAGTGCGGACGGGGTTAGTCAGCCCCAGCATTTT.